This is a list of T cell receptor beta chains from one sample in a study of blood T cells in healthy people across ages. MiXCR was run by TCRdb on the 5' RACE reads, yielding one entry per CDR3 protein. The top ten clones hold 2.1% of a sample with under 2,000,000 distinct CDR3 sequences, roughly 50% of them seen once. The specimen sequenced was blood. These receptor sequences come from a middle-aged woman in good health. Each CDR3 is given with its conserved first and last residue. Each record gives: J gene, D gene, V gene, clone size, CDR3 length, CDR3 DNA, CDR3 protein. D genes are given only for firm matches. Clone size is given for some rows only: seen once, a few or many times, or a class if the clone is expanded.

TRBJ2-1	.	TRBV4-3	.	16	TGCGCCAGCAGCCAAGAACCTTTGGGGTTAGACAATGAGCAGTTCTTC	CASSQEPLGLDNEQFF
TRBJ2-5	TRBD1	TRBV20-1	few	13	TGCAGTGCTAGAGCAGGGGGCGGAGAGACCCAGTACTTC	CSARAGGGETQYF
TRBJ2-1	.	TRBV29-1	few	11	TGCAGCGGTGACAACTACAATGAGCAGTTCTTC	CSGDNYNEQFF
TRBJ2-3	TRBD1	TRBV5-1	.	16	TGCGCCAGCAGCCGACCAGGGGGCGGTGGTACAGATACGCAGTATTTT	CASSRPGGGGTDTQYF
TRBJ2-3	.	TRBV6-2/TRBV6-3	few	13	TGTGCCAGCTGCCAAGCGAGAACAGATACGCAGTATTTT	CASCQARTDTQYF
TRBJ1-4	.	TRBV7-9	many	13	TGTGCCAGCAGCCCGAACGGGTTTGAAAAACTGTTTTTT	CASSPNGFEKLFF
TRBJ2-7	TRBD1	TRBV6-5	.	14	TGTGCCAGCAGACCAGGGGGCAGGTCCTACGAGCAGTACTTC	CASRPGGRSYEQYF
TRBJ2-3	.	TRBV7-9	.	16	TGTGCCAGCACCCTAAGGGGCAGTCTGGGGGCAGATACGCAGTATTTT	CASTLRGSLGADTQYF
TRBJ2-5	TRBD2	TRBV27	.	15	TGTGCCAGCAGTTCCCGGACTAGCCGGCCCTGGACCCAGTACTTC	CASSSRTSRPWTQYF
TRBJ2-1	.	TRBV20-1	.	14	TGCAGTGCTAACTACGCCCACTCCTACAATGAGCAGTTCTTC	CSANYAHSYNEQFF
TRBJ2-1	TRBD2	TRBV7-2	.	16	TGTGCCAGCAGCTCGTCTAGCGGGGGGATTTACAATGAGCAGTTCTTC	CASSSSSGGIYNEQFF
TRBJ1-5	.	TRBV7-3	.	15	TGTGCCAGCAGCTTAATGGCCGTTAGCAATCAGCCCCAGCATTTT	CASSLMAVSNQPQHF
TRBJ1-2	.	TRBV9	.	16	TGTGCCAGCAGCGTGGGAACAGAGAGAGCTAACTATGGCTACACCTTC	CASSVGTERANYGYTF
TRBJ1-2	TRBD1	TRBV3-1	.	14	TGTGCCAGCACAGGGGGCCCTCGACACTATGGCTACACCTTC	CASTGGPRHYGYTF
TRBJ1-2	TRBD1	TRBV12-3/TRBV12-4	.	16	TGTGCCAGCAGTTCGGGGCAGGGGGCTAGGTTTGATGGCTACACCTTC	CASSSGQGARFDGYTF
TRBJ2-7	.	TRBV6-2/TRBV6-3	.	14	TGTGCCAGCCAACAGGACAGTTACTCCTACGAGCAGTACTTC	CASQQDSYSYEQYF
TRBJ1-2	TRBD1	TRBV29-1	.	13	TGCAGCGTTGAAGAACAGGGGGGAGGTGGCTACACCTTC	CSVEEQGGGGYTF
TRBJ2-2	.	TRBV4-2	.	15	TGTGCCAGCAGCCAAGATGGGGGGAACACCGGGGAGCTGTTTTTT	CASSQDGGNTGELFF
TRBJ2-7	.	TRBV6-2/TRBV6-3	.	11	TGTGCCAGGCTTCAGGGATCCGAGCAGTACTTC	CARLQGSEQYF
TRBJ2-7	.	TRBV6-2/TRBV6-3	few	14	TGTGCCAGCAGGCTTACCGGGACGATCTACGAGCAGTACTTC	CASRLTGTIYEQYF
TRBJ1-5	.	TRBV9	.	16	TGTGCCAGCAGCGTAGGCCCCGGGAATAGCAATCAGCCCCAGCATTTT	CASSVGPGNSNQPQHF
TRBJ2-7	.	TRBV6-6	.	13	TGTGCCAGCAGCGCCGTGGGGCATTACGAGCAGTACTTC	CASSAVGHYEQYF
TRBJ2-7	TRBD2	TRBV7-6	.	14	TGTGCCAGCAGCGTGCGGGGGGCCGTCTACGAGCAGTACTTC	CASSVRGAVYEQYF